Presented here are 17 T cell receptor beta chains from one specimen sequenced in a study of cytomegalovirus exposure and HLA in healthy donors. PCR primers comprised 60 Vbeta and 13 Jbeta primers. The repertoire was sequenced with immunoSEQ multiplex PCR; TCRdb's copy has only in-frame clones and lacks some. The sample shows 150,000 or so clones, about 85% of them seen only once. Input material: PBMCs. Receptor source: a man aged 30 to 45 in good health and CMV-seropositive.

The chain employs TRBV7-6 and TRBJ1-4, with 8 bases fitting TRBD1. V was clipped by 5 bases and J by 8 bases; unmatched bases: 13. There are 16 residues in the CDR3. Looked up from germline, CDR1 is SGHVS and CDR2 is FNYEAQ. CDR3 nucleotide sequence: TGTGCCAGCAGCCTATCGTCGACAGGGGCGGGCGAAAAACTGTTTTTT. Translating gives CASSLSSTGAGEKLFF.

CDR3 loop: CASSRSLREQFF. CDR3 coding DNA: TGTGCCAGCAGCCGTTCTCTGAGGGAGCAGTTCTTC. This chain links TRBV7-8 with TRBJ2-1, with D hard to call. V lost 5 bases and J lost 10, with 12 bases in between. This CDR3 has 12 residues. Germline V gene lookup returns CDR1 SGHVS and CDR2 FQNEAQ.

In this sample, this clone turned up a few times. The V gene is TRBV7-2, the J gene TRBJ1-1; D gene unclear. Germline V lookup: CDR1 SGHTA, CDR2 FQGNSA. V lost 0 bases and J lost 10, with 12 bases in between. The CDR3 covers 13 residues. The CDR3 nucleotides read TGTGCCAGCAGCTTAGCGGTGGGCTCGTTAGCTTTCTTT. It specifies CASSLAVGSLAFF.

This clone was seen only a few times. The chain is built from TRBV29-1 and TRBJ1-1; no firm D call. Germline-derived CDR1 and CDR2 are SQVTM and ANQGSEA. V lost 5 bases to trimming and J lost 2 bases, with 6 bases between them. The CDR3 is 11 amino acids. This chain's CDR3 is CSVSHNTEAFF. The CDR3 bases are TGCAGCGTTAGCCATAACACTGAAGCTTTCTTT.

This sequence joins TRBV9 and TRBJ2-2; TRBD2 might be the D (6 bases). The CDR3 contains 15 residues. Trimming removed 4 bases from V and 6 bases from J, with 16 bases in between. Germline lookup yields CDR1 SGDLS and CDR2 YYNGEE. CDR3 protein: CASSPPGGIAGELFF. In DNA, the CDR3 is TGTGCCAGCAGCCCCCCCGGGGGTATCGCCGGGGAGCTGTTTTTT.

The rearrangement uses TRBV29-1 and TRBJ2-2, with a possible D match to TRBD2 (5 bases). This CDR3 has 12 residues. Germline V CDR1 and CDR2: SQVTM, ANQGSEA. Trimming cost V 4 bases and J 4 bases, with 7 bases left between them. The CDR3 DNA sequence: TGCAGCGTTGTAGGGAGCACCGGGGAGCTGTTTTTT. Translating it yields CSVVGSTGELFF.

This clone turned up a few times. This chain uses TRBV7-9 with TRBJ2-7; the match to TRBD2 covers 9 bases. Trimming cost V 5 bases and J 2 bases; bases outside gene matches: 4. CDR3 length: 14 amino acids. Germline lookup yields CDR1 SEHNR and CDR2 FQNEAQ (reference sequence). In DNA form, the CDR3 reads TGTGCCAGCAGCCGGAGCGGGGGGACCTACGAGCAGTACTTC. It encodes CASSRSGGTYEQYF.

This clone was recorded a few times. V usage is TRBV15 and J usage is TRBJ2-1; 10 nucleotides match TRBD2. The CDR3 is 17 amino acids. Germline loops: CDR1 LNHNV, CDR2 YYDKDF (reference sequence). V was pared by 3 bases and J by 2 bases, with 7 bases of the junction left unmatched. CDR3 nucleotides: TGTGCCACCAGCAGGGAGCAAGCGGGAGGGCCCTACAATGAGCAGTTCTTC. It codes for CATSREQAGGPYNEQFF.

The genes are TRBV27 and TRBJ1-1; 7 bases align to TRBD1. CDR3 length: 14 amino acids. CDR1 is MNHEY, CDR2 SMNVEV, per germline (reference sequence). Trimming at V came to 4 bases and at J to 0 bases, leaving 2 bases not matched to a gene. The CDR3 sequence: CASSWGQLNTEAFF. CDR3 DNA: TGTGCCAGCAGTTGGGGACAGCTGAACACTGAAGCTTTCTTT.

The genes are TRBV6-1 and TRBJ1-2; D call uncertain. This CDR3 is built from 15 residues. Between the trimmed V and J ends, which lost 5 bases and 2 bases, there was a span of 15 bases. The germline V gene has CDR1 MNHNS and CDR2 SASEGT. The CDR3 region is CASSSPGRSNYGYTF. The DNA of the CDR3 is TGTGCCAGCAGTTCCCCTGGGAGGTCGAACTATGGCTACACCTTC.

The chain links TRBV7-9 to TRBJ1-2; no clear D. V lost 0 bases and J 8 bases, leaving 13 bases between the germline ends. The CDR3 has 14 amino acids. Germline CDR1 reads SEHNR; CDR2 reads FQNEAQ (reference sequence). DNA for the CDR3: TGTGCCAGCAGCTTAGCGGTGGGTTTGGGCGGCTACACCTTC. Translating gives CASSLAVGLGGYTF.

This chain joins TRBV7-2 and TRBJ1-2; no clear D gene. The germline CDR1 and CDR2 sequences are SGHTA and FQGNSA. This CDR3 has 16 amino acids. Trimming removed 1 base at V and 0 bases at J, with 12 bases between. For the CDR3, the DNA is TGTGCCAGCAGCTTAGGATTGGGCAACACTAACTATGGCTACACCTTC. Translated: CASSLGLGNTNYGYTF.

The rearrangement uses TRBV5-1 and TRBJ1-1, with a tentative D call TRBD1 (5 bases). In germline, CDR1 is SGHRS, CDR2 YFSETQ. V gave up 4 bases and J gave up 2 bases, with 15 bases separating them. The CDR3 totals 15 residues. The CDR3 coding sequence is TGCGCCAGCAGCCCGGGGGGATATGCAAACACTGAAGCTTTCTTT. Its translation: CASSPGGYANTEAFF.

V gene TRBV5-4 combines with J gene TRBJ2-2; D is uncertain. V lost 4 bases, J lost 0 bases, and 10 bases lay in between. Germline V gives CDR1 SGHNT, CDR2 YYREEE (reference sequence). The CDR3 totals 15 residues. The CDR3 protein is CASSPLVSNTGELFF. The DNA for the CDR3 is TGTGCCAGCAGCCCCCTTGTATCGAACACCGGGGAGCTGTTTTTT.

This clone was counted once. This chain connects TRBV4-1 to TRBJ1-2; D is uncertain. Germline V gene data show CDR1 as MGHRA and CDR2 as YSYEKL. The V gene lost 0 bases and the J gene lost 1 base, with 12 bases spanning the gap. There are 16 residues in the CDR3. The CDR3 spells CASSQDGREFNYGYTF. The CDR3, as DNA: TGCGCCAGCAGCCAAGATGGTCGAGAGTTTAACTATGGCTACACCTTC.

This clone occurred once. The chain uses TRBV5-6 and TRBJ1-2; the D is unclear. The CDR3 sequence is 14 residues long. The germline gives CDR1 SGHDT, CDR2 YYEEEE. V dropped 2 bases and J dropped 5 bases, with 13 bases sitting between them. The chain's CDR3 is CASSFRQVTYGYTF. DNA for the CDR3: TGTGCCAGCAGCTTTCGGCAGGTTACTTATGGCTACACCTTC.

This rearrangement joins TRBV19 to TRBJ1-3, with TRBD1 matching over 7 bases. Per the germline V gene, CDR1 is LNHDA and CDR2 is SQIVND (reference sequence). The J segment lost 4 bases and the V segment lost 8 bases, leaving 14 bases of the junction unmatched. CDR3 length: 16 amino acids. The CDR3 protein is CASGFHGRGPGNTIYF. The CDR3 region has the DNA TGTGCCAGTGGCTTTCACGGAAGGGGGCCCGGAAACACCATATATTTT. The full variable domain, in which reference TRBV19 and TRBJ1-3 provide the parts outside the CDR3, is DGGITQSPKYLFRKEGQNVTLSCEQNLNHDAMYWYRQDPGQGLRLIYYSQIVNDFQKGDIAEGYSVSREKKESFPLTVTSAQKNPTAFYLCASGFHGRGPGNTIYFGEGSWLTVV.